This T cell receptor (beta chain) was observed in a study of patients and donors after allogeneic stem cell transplantation. This CDR3 has 17 amino acids. J was trimmed by 4 bases and V by 0 bases; bases with no gene match: 9. Germline values: CDR1 LGHNA, CDR2 YSLEER. TCRdb called the RT-PCR reads again in MiXCR, with one record for every CDR3 protein. The data contain about 7,100 distinct CDR3 sequences, roughly 12% of them singletons. This clonotype occurred many times. The receptor was isolated from a human donor who was either an allogeneic HSCT recipient or a stem cell or donor lymphocyte infusion donor (not recorded which). It is not recorded whose cells these are; they may come from a transplant donor. The source material was blood, either unsorted or a sorted T cell fraction (not recorded which). The rearrangement links TRBV4-3 to TRBJ1-1; TRBD1 aligns across 9 bases. This CDR3 reads CASSQDGTGWEGTEAFF. CDR3 bases: TGCGCCAGCAGCCAAGACGGGACAGGGTGGGAAGGCACTGAAGCTTTCTTT.